This TCR beta chain came from a study of cytomegalovirus exposure and HLA in healthy donors. About the study: An analysis done earlier identified about 120 million unique TCR beta sequences from approximately 200 million T cells. Whole-study results and caveats: Later on, an analysis showed TCR association rates differing by HLA locus, with DRB1 the most and HLA-C the fewest.

Worth noting for this clone: No antigen is known for it.

The PCR made use of 60 Vbeta and 13 Jbeta primers. Method: immunoSEQ multiplex PCR; TCRdb's copy keeps in-frame clones and lacks some. The sample yields some 90,000 clones, 65% to 85% seen once. CDR3 length equals 15 residues. V trimming: 7 bases; J trimming: 6 bases; junction bases outside the gene matches: 10. Germline lookup yields CDR1 MDHEN and CDR2 SYDVKM. The source is a man aged 50 or older in good health and CMV-seronegative. The chain is built from TRBV28 and TRBJ1-5, with 9 bases matching TRBD1. The sample was PBMCs. CDR3 amino acids: CASTLTGGFFQPQHF. The CDR3 DNA is TGTGCCAGCACCTTGACAGGGGGTTTCTTTCAGCCCCAGCATTTT.